This is a list of T cell receptor beta chains from one sample in a study of cytomegalovirus exposure and HLA in healthy donors. Measured with immunoSEQ multiplex PCR; TCRdb has only the in-frame clones, and not every one. This table holds 100,000 to 150,000 clones, approximately 80% found once. Sequenced sample: PBMCs. These receptors were collected from a male donor in good health and CMV-seropositive. The conserved cysteine and the conserved F or W are not part of the CDR3 here. Clone sizes are given selectively: once, few, many, or a class where the clone is expanded.

>.|TRBV7-8|TRBJ2-5
ASSLVLTGRGTQY
>.|TRBV6-5|TRBJ2-1
ATSPLAAKDEQF
>few|TRBV19|TRBJ2-6
ASKRSSGANVLT
>few|TRBV4-1|TRBJ2-7
ASSQIPGQDLYEQY
>.|TRBV28|TRBJ1-4
ASSLWGTGNEKLF
>.|TRBV2|TRBJ2-7
ASTRDRYKHEQY
>.|TRBV28|TRBJ2-7
ASSLSKEWTVPSHYEQY
>once|TRBV27|TRBJ2-1
ASSLSPSSYNEQF
>.|TRBV2|TRBJ2-7
ASSDQGVEQY
>.|TRBV7-8|TRBJ1-2
ASSLRGGFYGYT
>.|TRBV6-6|TRBJ1-1
ASSYSGQSIYGEAF
>few|TRBV6-5|TRBJ1-1
ASRDRVTEAF
>once|TRBV28|TRBJ1-5
ASSPDRGQPQH
>.|TRBV18|TRBJ1-1
ASSPGTDVNTEAF
>.|TRBV6-6|TRBJ1-3
ASTLRGASGNTIY
>once|TRBV10-3|TRBJ2-7
AISEYVSGILGDEQY
>.|TRBV5-1|TRBJ2-1
ASSLFPQGYNEQF
>.|TRBV2|TRBJ2-7
ASKVTGTYEQY
>.|TRBV4-2|TRBJ1-2
ASSQDPPPGNYDGYT
>.|TRBV5-1|TRBJ2-2
ASSQDSGGGGELF
>few|TRBV7-2|TRBJ2-1
ASSLGASGRGNEQF
>.|TRBV4-2|TRBJ2-7
ASSQSGGDSYEQY
>.|TRBV29-1|TRBJ2-5
SVLLLRDRGQETQY
>.|TRBV7-2|TRBJ2-5
ASSFYETQY
>.|TRBV28|TRBJ1-1
ASSRTVSTEAF
>.|TRBV5-1|TRBJ1-2
ASSLDGTKNYGYT
>.|TRBV7-4|TRBJ1-4
ASSCRGLEEKLF
>.|TRBV6-6|TRBJ2-5
ASSSRVETQY
>once|TRBV5-1|TRBJ1-1
ASSLGVGGDTEAF
>few|TRBV5-1|TRBJ1-1
ASSENIQGTEAF
>.|TRBV28|TRBJ2-5
ASSPGGRAQY
>.|TRBV7-8|TRBJ1-5
ASSATGIPFYQPQH
>once|TRBV27|TRBJ2-6
ASSDPPGTGANGLT
>.|TRBV6-5|TRBJ2-7
ASSYSYRTYEQY
>.|TRBV28|TRBJ1-1
ASSDRVKVEAF
>.|TRBV2|TRBJ1-2
ASSEVGQGHYGYT
>.|TRBV29-1|TRBJ2-1
SVESGLAEYNEQF
>.|TRBV19|TRBJ2-2
ATLRTDGTGELF
>.|TRBV6-4|TRBJ1-6
ASRTGGNNSPLH
>.|TRBV10-3|TRBJ2-7
AISGTSGQSYEQY
>few|TRBV28|TRBJ2-3
ASREGTSTDTQY
>.|TRBV7-3|TRBJ2-7
ASSLDRARTYEQY